Included here is one T cell receptor beta chain sequence, with context. Its antigen remains unknown. This specimen belongs to a study of OX40 agonist ivuxolimab in advanced cancers. CDR1 and CDR2 (germline): LGHNA, YSLEER. The J segment lost 0 bases and the V segment lost 3 bases, leaving 11 bases of the junction unmatched. The CDR3 loop spans 19 amino acids. The study's findings and limits: At doses 0.1 to 3.0 mg/kg, CD4+ and CD8+ clones expanded.

TCRdb's table, derived via immunoSEQ multiplex PCR, lists solely in-frame clones and lacks some. The data hold 65,000 to 85,000 clones, with over 75% observed a single time. The sample consisted of CD4+ or CD8+ T cells sorted from blood, taken in a trial of the OX40 agonist ivuxolimab. V and J are TRBV4-3 and TRBJ2-2, with 9 bases lining up with TRBD1. This clonotype originated in an adult with an advanced solid tumor such as melanoma, head and neck, liver or kidney cancer. The CDR3 DNA follows: TGCGCCAGCAGCCATCCACCCTCGGGACAGGGCTCGAACACCGGGGAGCTGTTTTTT. It yields the protein CASSHPPSGQGSNTGELFF.